Described below is a single T cell receptor (beta chain) sequence and its context. Its specific antigen is unknown. Per-base quality was not reported, and no clone a single base away is much larger than it. Sequencing of TCRB CDR3 was done on genomic DNA with the immunoSEQ assay. The authors' pipeline ran thus. Published virus-specific TCRB sequences were compared with patient CD8+ clones larger than 1%, and only a few matches were found. The analyses included only productive TCRB rearrangements. Clonality was expressed as a Shannon entropy-based productive clonality index, with each clone defined by a unique TCRB CDR3 sequence. The template counts of each clone relative to the total templates per sample were used to calculate repertoire overlap between two samples. Flow cytometry-measured V-gene usage correlated with V-gene usage from TCRB sequencing, with a Spearman r of more than 0.6. In TCRdb, the immuneACCESS table is reduced to in-frame sequences with V and J assigned. These tables do not hold every clone; where another copy was compared, an unresolved V gene accounts for under half, and the others remain unexplained. V, J and clone size derive from that table, while D and trimming were established from the DNA sequence. A total of about 16,000 clones appear in this sample, 79% of them only once. Approximately 20% of the sample goes to the ten largest clones.

CDR1 and CDR2 are drawn from the germline V gene: SGHTS, YDEGEE. V is pared back by 6 bases and J by 1 base, with 12 bases lying between the germline termini. From its cysteine to its phenylalanine, the CDR3 spans 14 amino acids. Only the CDR3 portion is preserved as DNA: 42 bases, with reading frame beginning at the first base. These data come from a study of somatic mutations in cytotoxic T cells in rheumatoid arthritis (TCRdb year 2017). About the study as a whole: Peripheral blood (approximately 32 ml EDTA) was collected from patients immediately after diagnosis and before any treatment began. Some T-cell populations stained with V beta antibodies were sorted by flow on a FACSAria II or Sony SH800 to nearly 100% purity, with sorted V beta1+ cells additionally subjected to TCRB sequencing. Patient and control groups had essentially identical median ages. To characterize clonality, the study used TCRB deep sequencing while asking whether somatic mutations are carried by expanded CD8+ T-cell clones in newly diagnosed, untreated rheumatoid arthritis. TCRB deep sequencing was performed for 55 to 65 rheumatoid arthritis patients and roughly 20 healthy controls. Study-wide conclusions, independent of this receptor: The expanded CD8+ clones had unknown antigen targets, and not appearing in virus-specific databases did not rule out that they were virus-specific. There was no significant difference in CD8+ T-cell clonality between rheumatoid arthritis patients and age-matched healthy controls. The slight underrepresentation of TRBV07 in patients was not corrected for multiple comparisons. CD8+ clonality increased with age in patients (Spearman r of about 0.5) but not in healthy controls. The largest CD8+ clone made up more than 20% of CD8+ cells in about an eighth of the 65 patients, and blood and synovial fluid shared several identical CD8+ TCRB sequences.

Positive magnetic bead selection on an AutoMACS was used to isolate CD4+ and CD8+ cells, with flow cytometry used to check purity. After a first flow cytometry screen using a TCR V beta antibody panel, clonal expansions were characterized through TCRB deep sequencing of sorted CD8+ fractions. Isolation of peripheral blood mononuclear cells was done through Ficoll-Paque PLUS density gradient separation. DNA was extracted from CD4-enriched, CD8-enriched or PBMC samples with Nucleospin Tissue or Tissue XS kits and quantified with a Qubit 2.0 fluorometer. This receptor was identified in an adult with rheumatoid arthritis. The V and J genes are TRBV5-8 and TRBJ2-3; 6 matching bases give a weak D call of TRBD1. The sequenced sample consisted of CD8+ T cells sorted from blood. The DNA sequence reads TGTGCCAGCAATTTGGCAGGGGGCACAGATACGCAGTATTTT. It translates to CASNLAGGTDTQYF.